This T cell receptor (beta chain) was recovered during a study of radiotherapy plus CTLA-4 blockade in lung cancer. Looking at the study overall: Disease control was seen in approximately 31% of patients, objective responses in roughly 19%.

In the case of this clone: Antigen unknown.

Points from the study as a whole: Radiotherapy plus ipilimumab was followed by expansion in blood of tumor-derived TCR clones. Strongest reported response predictors: early blood clone changes and post-radiation interferon-beta.

This CDR3 comprises 14 residues. J gave up 10 bases and V 1 base, and 3 bases lay outside the gene matches. Germline V gene sequence: CDR1 MGHRA, CDR2 YSYEKL. Only in-frame clones appear in the TCRdb table, and some are missing; sequencing was by immunoSEQ multiplex PCR. The sample includes fewer than 55,000 clones, approximately 85% seen only once; the top ten take 25% to 30%. This material consisted of peripheral blood, taken from a patient treated with radiotherapy plus ipilimumab. The gene calls are TRBV4-1 and TRBJ2-1; 11 bases agree with TRBD2. The source of this sequence is a human donor with non-small cell lung cancer whose response to radiotherapy plus ipilimumab could not be evaluated. CDR3 protein: CASSQGTSGWEQFF. CDR3 sequence (DNA): TGCGCCAGCAGCCAAGGGACTAGCGGGTGGGAGCAGTTCTTC.